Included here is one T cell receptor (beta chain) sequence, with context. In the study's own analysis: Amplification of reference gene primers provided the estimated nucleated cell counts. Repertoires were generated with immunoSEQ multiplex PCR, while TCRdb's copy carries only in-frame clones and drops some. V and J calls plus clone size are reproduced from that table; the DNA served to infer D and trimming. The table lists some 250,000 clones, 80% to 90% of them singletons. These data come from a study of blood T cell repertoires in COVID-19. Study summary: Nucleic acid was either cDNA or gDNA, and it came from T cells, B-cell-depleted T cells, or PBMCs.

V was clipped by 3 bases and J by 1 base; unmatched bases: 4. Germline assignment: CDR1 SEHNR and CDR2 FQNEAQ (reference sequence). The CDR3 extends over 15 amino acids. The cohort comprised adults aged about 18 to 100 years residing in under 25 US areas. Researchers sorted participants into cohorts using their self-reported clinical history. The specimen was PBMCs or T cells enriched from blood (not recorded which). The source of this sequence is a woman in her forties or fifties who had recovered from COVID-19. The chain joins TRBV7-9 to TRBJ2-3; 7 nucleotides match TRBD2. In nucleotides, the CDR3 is TGTGCCAGCAGCTTGCCCACTAGCGGCACAGATACGCAGTATTTT. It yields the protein CASSLPTSGTDTQYF.